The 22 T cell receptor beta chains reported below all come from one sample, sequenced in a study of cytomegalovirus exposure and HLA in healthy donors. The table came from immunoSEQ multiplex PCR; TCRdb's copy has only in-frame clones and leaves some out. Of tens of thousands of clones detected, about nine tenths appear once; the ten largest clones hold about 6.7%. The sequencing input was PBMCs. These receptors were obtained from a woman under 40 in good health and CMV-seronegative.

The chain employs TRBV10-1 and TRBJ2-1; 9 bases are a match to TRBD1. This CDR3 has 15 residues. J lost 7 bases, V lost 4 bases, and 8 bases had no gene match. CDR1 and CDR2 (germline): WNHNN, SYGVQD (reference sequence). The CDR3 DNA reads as TGCGCCAGCAGTGGGACGGGACAGGGTGGTAATGAGCAGTTCTTC. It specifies CASSGTGQGGNEQFF.

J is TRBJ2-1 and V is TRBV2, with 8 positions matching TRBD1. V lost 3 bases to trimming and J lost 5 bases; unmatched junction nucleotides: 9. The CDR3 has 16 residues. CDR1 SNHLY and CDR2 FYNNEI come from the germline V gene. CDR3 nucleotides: TGTGCCAGCAGTGACCCTGGACAGGGAGCTAACAATGAGCAGTTCTTC. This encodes CASSDPGQGANNEQFF.

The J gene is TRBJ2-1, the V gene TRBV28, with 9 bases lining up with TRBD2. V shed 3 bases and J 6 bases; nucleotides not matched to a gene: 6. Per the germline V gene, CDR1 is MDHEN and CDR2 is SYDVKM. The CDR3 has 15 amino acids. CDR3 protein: CASSFAGGTVNEQFF. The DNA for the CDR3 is TGTGCCAGCAGTTTTGCGGGAGGGACGGTCAATGAGCAGTTCTTC.

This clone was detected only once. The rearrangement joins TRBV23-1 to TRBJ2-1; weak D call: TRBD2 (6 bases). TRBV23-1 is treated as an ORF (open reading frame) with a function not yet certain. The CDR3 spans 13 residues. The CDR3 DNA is TGCGCGAGGCGGGGTGGGGAATACAATGAGCAGTTCTTC. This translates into CARRGGEYNEQFF.

CDR3 sequence: CASSASGRSADTQYF. The DNA for the CDR3 is TGTGCCAGCAGCGCTAGCGGGAGGAGTGCAGATACGCAGTATTTT. The chain uses TRBV9 and TRBJ2-3, with 11 bases that match TRBD2. The V and J ends lost 3 bases and 4 bases, in that order; junction bases with no gene match: 4. Germline V CDR1 and CDR2: SGDLS, YYNGEE. This CDR3 comprises 15 residues.

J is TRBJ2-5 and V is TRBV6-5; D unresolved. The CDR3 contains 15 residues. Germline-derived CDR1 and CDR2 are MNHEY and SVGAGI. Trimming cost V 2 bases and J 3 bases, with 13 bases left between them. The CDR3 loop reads CASSYLAGAKETQYF. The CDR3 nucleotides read TGTGCCAGCAGTTACCTCGCAGGCGCTAAAGAGACCCAGTACTTC.

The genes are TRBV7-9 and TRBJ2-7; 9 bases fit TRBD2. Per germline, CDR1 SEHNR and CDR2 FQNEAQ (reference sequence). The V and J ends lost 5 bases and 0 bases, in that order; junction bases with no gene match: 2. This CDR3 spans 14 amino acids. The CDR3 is CASSLSGSSYEQYF. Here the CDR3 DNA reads TGTGCCAGCAGCCTTAGCGGGAGCTCCTACGAGCAGTACTTC. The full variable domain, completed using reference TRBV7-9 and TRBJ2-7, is DTGVSQNPRHKITKRGQNVTFRCDPISEHNRLYWYRQTLGQGPEFLTYFQNEAQLEKSRLLSDRFSAERPKGSFSTLEIQRTEQGDSAMYLCASSLSGSSYEQYFGPGTRLTVT.

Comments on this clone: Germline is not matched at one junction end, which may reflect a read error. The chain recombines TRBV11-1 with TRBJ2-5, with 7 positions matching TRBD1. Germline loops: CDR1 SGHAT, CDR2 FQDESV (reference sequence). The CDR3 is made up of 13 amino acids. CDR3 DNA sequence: TGTGCCAGCAGCTTAGCCGGGACAGTATCGTCTCACTTC. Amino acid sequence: CASSLAGTVSSHF.

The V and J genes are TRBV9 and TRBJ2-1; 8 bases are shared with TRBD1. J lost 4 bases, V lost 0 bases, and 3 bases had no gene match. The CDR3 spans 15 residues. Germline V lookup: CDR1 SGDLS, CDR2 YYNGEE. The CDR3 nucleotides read TGTGCCAGCAGCGTAGGCCAGGGGGCGTACAATGAGCAGTTCTTC. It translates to CASSVGQGAYNEQFF.

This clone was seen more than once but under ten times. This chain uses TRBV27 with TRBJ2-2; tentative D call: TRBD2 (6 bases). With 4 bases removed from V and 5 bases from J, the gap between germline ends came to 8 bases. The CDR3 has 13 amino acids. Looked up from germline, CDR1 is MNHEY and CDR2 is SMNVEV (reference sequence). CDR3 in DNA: TGTGCCAGCAGTTACGCGGGAACCGGGGAGCTGTTTTTT. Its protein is CASSYAGTGELFF.

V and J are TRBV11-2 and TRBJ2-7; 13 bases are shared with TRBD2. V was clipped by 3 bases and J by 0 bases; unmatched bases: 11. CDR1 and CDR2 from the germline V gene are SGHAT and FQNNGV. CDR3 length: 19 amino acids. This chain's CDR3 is CASSLHAGTSGVSSYEQYF. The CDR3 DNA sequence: TGTGCCAGCAGCTTGCACGCAGGGACTAGCGGGGTGAGCTCCTACGAGCAGTACTTC. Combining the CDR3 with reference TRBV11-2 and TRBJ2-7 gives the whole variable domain EAGVAQSPRYKIIEKRQSVAFWCNPISGHATLYWYQQILGQGPKLLIQFQNNGVVDDSQLPKDRFSAERLKGVDSTLKIQPAKLEDSAVYLCASSLHAGTSGVSSYEQYFGPGTRLTVT.

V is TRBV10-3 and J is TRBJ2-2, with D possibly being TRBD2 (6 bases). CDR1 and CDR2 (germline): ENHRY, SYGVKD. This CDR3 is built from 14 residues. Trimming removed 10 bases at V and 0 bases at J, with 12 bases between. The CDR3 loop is CASRLASNTGELFF. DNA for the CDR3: TGTGCCAGCCGCCTAGCGTCGAACACCGGGGAGCTGTTTTTT.

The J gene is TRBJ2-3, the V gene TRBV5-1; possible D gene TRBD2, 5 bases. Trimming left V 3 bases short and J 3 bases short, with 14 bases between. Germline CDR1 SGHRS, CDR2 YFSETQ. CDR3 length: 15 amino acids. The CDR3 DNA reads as TGCGCCAGCAGCTCTGAGAGACCGGGGACAGATACGCAGTATTTT. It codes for CASSSERPGTDTQYF.

Here the CDR3 DNA reads TGTGCCAGCAGCGTTCTCTCTGGGGCCAACGTCCTGACTTTC. Amino acid sequence: CASSVLSGANVLTF. This sequence joins TRBV9 and TRBJ2-6; D uncertain. This CDR3 contains 14 residues. The germline gives CDR1 SGDLS, CDR2 YYNGEE. V was clipped by 2 bases and J by 0 bases, with 3 bases between them.

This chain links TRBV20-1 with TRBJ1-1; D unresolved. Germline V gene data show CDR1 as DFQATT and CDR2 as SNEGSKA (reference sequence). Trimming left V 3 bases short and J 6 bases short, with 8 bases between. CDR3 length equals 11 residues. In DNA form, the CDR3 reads TGCAGTGCTAGGGCGGGCGCTGAAGCTTTCTTT. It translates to CSARAGAEAFF.

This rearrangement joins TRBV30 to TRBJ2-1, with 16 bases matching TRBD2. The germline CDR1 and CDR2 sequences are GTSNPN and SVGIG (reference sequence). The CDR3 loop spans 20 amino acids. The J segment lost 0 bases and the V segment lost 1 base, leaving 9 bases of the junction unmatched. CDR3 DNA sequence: TGTGCCTGGAGTGCCACACCGGGACTAGCGGGGGGGAGCTCCTACAATGAGCAGTTCTTC. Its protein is CAWSATPGLAGGSSYNEQFF.

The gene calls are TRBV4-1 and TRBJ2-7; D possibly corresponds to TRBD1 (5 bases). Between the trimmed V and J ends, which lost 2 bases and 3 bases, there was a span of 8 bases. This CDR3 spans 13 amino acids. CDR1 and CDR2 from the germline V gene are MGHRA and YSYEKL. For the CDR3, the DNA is TGCGCCAGCAGCCAACAACAGGACTACGAGCAGTACTTC. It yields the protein CASSQQQDYEQYF.

In DNA, the CDR3 is TGTGCCAGCTGCCGTGGACAGGGTTTTTATGGCTACACCTTC. Protein product: CASCRGQGFYGYTF. The chain is built from TRBV6-6 and TRBJ1-2; 8 bases are shared with TRBD1. Germline V gives CDR1 MNHNY, CDR2 SVGAGI (reference sequence). Unmatched junction bases numbered 10, after V lost 8 bases and J lost 5 bases. This CDR3 comprises 14 residues.

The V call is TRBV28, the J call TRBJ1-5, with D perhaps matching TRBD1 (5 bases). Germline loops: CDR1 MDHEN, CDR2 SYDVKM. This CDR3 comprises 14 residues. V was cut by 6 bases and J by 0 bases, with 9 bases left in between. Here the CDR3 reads CASSPTDSNQPQHF. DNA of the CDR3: TGTGCCAGCAGCCCGACAGATAGCAATCAGCCCCAGCATTTT.

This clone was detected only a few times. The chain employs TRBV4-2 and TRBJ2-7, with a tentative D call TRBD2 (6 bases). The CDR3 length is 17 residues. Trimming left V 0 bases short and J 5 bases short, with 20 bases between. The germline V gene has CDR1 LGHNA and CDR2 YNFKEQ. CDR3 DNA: TGTGCCAGCAGCCAAGACGTTAAATCGGAGGGGACCCACGAGCAGTACTTC. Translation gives CASSQDVKSEGTHEQYF.

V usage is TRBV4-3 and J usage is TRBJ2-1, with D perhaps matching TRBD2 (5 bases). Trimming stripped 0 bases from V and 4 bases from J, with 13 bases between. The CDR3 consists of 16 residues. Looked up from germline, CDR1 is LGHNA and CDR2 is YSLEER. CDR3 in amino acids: CASSQDGNSAYNEQFF. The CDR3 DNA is TGCGCCAGCAGCCAAGATGGCAATAGCGCTTACAATGAGCAGTTCTTC.

As DNA, the CDR3 is TGTGCCAGCACCATCTTCAGCGGGAGATCGGGCGGGGCCAACGTCCTGACTTTC. Translating gives CASTIFSGRSGGANVLTF. The chain has TRBV5-5 and TRBJ2-6; TRBD2 agrees at 8 bases. The CDR3 has 18 amino acids. The V segment lost 6 bases and the J segment 4 bases; nucleotides outside the gene matches: 15. Per germline, CDR1 SGHKS and CDR2 YYEKEE (reference sequence). The full variable domain, rest sourced from reference TRBV5-5 and TRBJ2-6, is DAGVTQSPTHLIKTRGQQVTLRCSPISGHKSVSWYQQVLGQGPQFIFQYYEKEERGRGNFPDRFSARQFPNYSSELNVNALLLGDSALYLCASTIFSGRSGGANVLTFGAGSRLTVL.